A selection of T cell receptor beta chains follows, all from one sample in a study of T cell responses to AZD1222 COVID-19 vaccine. This table comes from immunoSEQ multiplex PCR, and its TCRdb copy is limited to in-frame clones, with some not included. The repertoire has approximately 60,000 clones, roughly 70% of them found once; the top ten carry around 15%. The sample in question was peripheral blood, obtained on day 0 of AZD1222 vaccination. The receptors stem from an adult in good health. CDR3s include the opening cysteine and the closing phenylalanine or tryptophan. D genes are given only for firm matches. For some rows the clone size is stated as once, few or many, or as a class when expanded; others skip it.

TRBJ2-7 | TRBV10-3 | once | NA | CAISESSKQYF | TGTGCCATCAGTGAGTCTAGTAAGCAGTACTTC
TRBJ1-4 | TRBV30 | once | NA | CAWSVQGKLFF | TGTGCCTGGAGTGTACAGGGAAAACTGTTTTTT
TRBJ2-1 | TRBV7-2 | NA | TRBD1 | CASSWLGGGNEQFF | TGTGCCAGCAGCTGGCTAGGGGGCGGCAATGAGCAGTTCTTC
TRBJ1-1 | TRBV5-5 | NA | NA | CASSFGGNTEAFF | TGTGCCAGCAGCTTCGGGGGGAACACTGAAGCTTTCTTT
TRBJ1-2 | TRBV7-8 | NA | NA | CASSPSRTANGYTF | TGTGCCAGCAGCCCATCTAGGACAGCCAATGGCTACACCTTC
TRBJ2-7 | TRBV6-5 | NA | TRBD1 | CASSRRDSSYEQYF | TGTGCCAGCAGTCGCAGGGACAGTTCCTACGAGCAGTACTTC
TRBJ1-4 | TRBV18 | NA | NA | CASSGKIVGQSEKLFF | TGTGCCAGCTCAGGGAAAATCGTCGGACAGTCTGAAAAACTGTTTTTT
TRBJ1-1 | TRBV7-3 | NA | TRBD1 | CASSSDRGSTEAFF | TGTGCCAGCAGCTCGGACAGGGGTTCCACTGAAGCTTTCTTT
TRBJ1-3 | TRBV19 | NA | NA | CASSGRSSGNTIYF | TGTGCCAGTAGTGGTCGATCCTCTGGAAACACCATATATTTT
TRBJ2-2 | TRBV7-2 | many | NA | CASSFSASGTGELFF | TGTGCCAGCAGCTTTTCGGCGTCCGGCACCGGGGAGCTGTTTTTT
TRBJ1-2 | TRBV12-3/TRBV12-4 | few | NA | CASSFGPNYGYTF | TGTGCCAGCAGTTTCGGGCCGAACTATGGCTACACCTTC
TRBJ2-7 | TRBV29-1 | NA | NA | CSVVSGAYEQYF | TGCAGCGTTGTCTCAGGGGCCTACGAGCAGTACTTC
TRBJ1-2 | TRBV30 | NA | NA | CAWSATQGYLLNYGYTF | TGTGCCTGGAGTGCGACTCAGGGTTATCTCCTAAACTATGGCTACACCTTC
TRBJ2-5 | TRBV29-1 | NA | NA | CSVVRRAALVETQYF | TGCAGCGTTGTAAGAAGGGCAGCGCTCGTAGAGACCCAGTACTTC
TRBJ2-5 | TRBV6-6 | few | NA | CASSLAGQGQETQYF | TGTGCCAGCAGTCTTGCCGGGCAGGGGCAAGAGACCCAGTACTTC
TRBJ2-5 | TRBV9 | NA | NA | CASSVRDPRRETQYF | TGTGCCAGCAGCGTACGTGACCCAAGAAGGGAGACCCAGTACTTC
TRBJ2-7 | TRBV12-3/TRBV12-4 | NA | NA | CASSFGRGEQYF | TGTGCCAGCAGTTTTGGACGGGGCGAGCAGTACTTC
TRBJ2-7 | TRBV5-8 | NA | TRBD1 | CASKDRVLHEQYF | TGTGCCAGCAAAGACAGGGTGCTGCACGAGCAGTACTTC
TRBJ2-5 | TRBV29-1 | NA | NA | CSARRGEQETQYF | TGCAGCGCGAGGCGGGGAGAGCAAGAGACCCAGTACTTC
TRBJ2-1 | TRBV15 | once | NA | CATSPEAQNYNEQFF | TGTGCCACCAGCCCGGAGGCCCAAAACTACAATGAGCAGTTCTTC
TRBJ1-1 | TRBV3-1/TRBV3-2 | NA | NA | CASSDERGLAEAFF | TGTGCCAGCAGTGACGAGAGGGGCCTGGCTGAAGCTTTCTTT
TRBJ2-3 | TRBV10-3 | NA | TRBD2 | CAAGGSTDTQYF | TGTGCTGCGGGAGGAAGCACAGATACGCAGTATTTT
TRBJ2-4 | TRBV6-5 | NA | NA | CASTPGSLAKNIQYF | TGTGCCAGCACCCCAGGCTCTCTAGCCAAAAACATTCAGTACTTC
TRBJ2-3 | TRBV5-6 | NA | TRBD1 | CTSSLGTGSTDTQYF | TGTACCAGCAGCTTGGGGACAGGTAGCACAGATACGCAGTATTTT
TRBJ2-1 | TRBV24-1 | NA | NA | CATSDRGAYNEQFF | TGTGCCACCAGTGATCGAGGGGCCTACAATGAGCAGTTCTTC
TRBJ1-3 | TRBV5-5 | NA | NA | CASSLGGTGNTIYF | TGTGCCAGCAGCTTGGGGGGAACGGGAAACACCATATATTTT
TRBJ2-5 | TRBV4-3 | once | NA | CASSPRVLGSQETQYF | TGCGCCAGCAGCCCAAGGGTTTTAGGGAGTCAAGAGACCCAGTACTTC
TRBJ2-7 | TRBV7-9 | once | TRBD1 | CASSTSDWGQGKSYEQYF | TGTGCCAGCAGCACAAGTGACTGGGGACAGGGCAAATCCTACGAGCAGTACTTC
TRBJ2-6 | TRBV9 | NA | TRBD1 | CASSVALGQGYGANVLTF | TGTGCCAGCAGCGTAGCTTTGGGACAGGGTTACGGGGCCAACGTCCTGACTTTC
TRBJ1-1 | TRBV28 | NA | NA | CASSPGTYTEAFF | TGTGCCAGCAGTCCAGGGACATACACTGAAGCTTTCTTT
TRBJ1-4 | TRBV7-2 | once | TRBD1 | CASSLVAGQGVKLFF | TGTGCCAGCAGCTTAGTAGCGGGACAGGGCGTAAAACTGTTTTTT
TRBJ2-1 | TRBV28 | NA | TRBD1 | CASSRTPGQGFGEQFF | TGTGCCAGCAGTCGAACCCCCGGACAGGGTTTCGGTGAGCAGTTCTTC
TRBJ2-1 | TRBV6-2/TRBV6-3 | NA | NA | CASSSRPGFIDNEQFF | TGTGCCAGCAGTTCCAGGCCAGGGTTTATAGACAATGAGCAGTTCTTC
TRBJ1-4 | TRBV4-1 | NA | TRBD1 | CASSHPNRDRDEKLFF | TGCGCCAGCAGCCACCCAAACCGGGACAGGGATGAAAAACTGTTTTTT
TRBJ2-1 | TRBV5-1 | NA | NA | CASSLETPGVLNEQFF | TGCGCCAGCAGCTTGGAGACCCCGGGGGTCCTGAATGAGCAGTTCTTC
TRBJ2-2 | TRBV7-2 | NA | NA | CASSLWGTNTGELFF | TGTGCCAGCAGCTTATGGGGAACGAACACCGGGGAGCTGTTTTTT
TRBJ2-6 | TRBV3-1/TRBV3-2 | NA | TRBD1 | CASSRDRVAGANVLTF | TGTGCCAGCAGCCGGGACAGGGTGGCCGGGGCCAACGTCCTGACTTTC
TRBJ2-6 | TRBV7-6 | once | NA | CASSLQGVSSGANVLTF | TGTGCCAGCAGCTTACAAGGGGTGTCGTCTGGGGCCAACGTCCTGACTTTC
TRBJ1-6 | TRBV7-2 | NA | TRBD1 | CASSLDRGYSPLHF | TGTGCCAGCAGCTTAGACAGGGGTTATTCACCCCTCCACTTT
TRBJ1-6 | TRBV7-8 | NA | NA | CASSSLSQGSPLHF | TGTGCCAGCAGCTCCCTCTCCCAGGGTTCACCCCTCCACTTT
TRBJ1-3 | TRBV7-6 | NA | TRBD1 | CASSSGTGAAGNTIYF | TGTGCCAGCAGTTCCGGGACAGGTGCAGCTGGAAACACCATATATTTT
TRBJ2-2 | TRBV2 | NA | NA | CASRGDRGELFF | TGTGCCAGCAGGGGAGACCGCGGGGAGCTGTTTTTT